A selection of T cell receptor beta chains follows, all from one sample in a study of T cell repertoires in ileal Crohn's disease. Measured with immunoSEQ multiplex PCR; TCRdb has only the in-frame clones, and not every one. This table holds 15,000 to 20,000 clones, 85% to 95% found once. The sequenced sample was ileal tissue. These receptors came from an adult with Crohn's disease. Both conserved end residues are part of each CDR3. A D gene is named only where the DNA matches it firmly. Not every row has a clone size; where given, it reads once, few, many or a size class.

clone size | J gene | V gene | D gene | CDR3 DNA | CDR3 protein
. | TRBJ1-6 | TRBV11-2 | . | TGTGCCAGCAGGGGCCTCAGGGTCGGTAATTCACCCCTCCACTTT | CASRGLRVGNSPLHF
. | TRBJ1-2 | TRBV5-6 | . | TGTGCCAGCAGCACCGACGGGGTCTATGGCTACACCTTC | CASSTDGVYGYTF
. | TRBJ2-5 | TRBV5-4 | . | TGTGCCAGCAGCTTGGATCCGGGGGTCCAAGAGACCCAGTACTTC | CASSLDPGVQETQYF
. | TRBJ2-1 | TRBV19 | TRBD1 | TGTGCCAGTAGTAATCCGGGACAGGGGGGCGATGAGCAGTTCTTC | CASSNPGQGGDEQFF
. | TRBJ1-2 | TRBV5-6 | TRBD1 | TGTGCCAGCAGCTTACAGACAGGGCCCTATGGCTACACCTTC | CASSLQTGPYGYTF
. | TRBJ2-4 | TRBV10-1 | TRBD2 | TGCGCCACCTCCTTTCCGCTAGCGGGGGACTTAGCCAAAAACATTCAGTACTTC | CATSFPLAGDLAKNIQYF
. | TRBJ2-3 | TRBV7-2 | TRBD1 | TGTGCCAGCAGGGCATGGACAGGGGCCTCGTTTGGTACGCAGTATTTT | CASRAWTGASFGTQYF
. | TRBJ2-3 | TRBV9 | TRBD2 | TGTGCCAGCAGCGTAGATCGGCTAGCGGGGGGCACAGATACGCAGTATTTT | CASSVDRLAGGTDTQYF
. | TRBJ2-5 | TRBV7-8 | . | TGTGCCAGCAGCTTAGAGCAGACCCAGTACTTC | CASSLEQTQYF
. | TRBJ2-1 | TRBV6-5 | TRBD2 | TGTGCCAGCAGCACAAGCGGGGGGGAGCAGTTCTTC | CASSTSGGEQFF
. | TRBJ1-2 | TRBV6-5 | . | TGTGCCAGCAGTTACTCGAGGGCCAGAAACTATGGCTACACCTTC | CASSYSRARNYGYTF
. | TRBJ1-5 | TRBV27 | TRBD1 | TGTGCCAGCAGCTTGACAGGGATCAATCAGCCCCAGCATTTT | CASSLTGINQPQHF
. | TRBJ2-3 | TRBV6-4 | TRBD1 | TGTGCCAGCAGTCTCGGACAGGGAGCAGATACGCAGTATTTT | CASSLGQGADTQYF
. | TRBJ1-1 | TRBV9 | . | TGTGCCAGCAGACAGCTTTCCAACACTGAAGCTTTCTTT | CASRQLSNTEAFF
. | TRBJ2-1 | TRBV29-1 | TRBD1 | TGCAGCGCCATACCAGTCCCGGGACAGGGAGTGGGCTACAATGAGCAGTTCTTC | CSAIPVPGQGVGYNEQFF
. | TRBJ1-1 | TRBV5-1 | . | TGCGCCAGCAGCCAGAACTCGGGGAACACTGAAGCTTTCTTT | CASSQNSGNTEAFF
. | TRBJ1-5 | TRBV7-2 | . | TGTGCCAGCAGCTTAAAAACAGATCAGCCCCAGCATTTT | CASSLKTDQPQHF
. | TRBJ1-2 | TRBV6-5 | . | TGTGCCAGCAGTTTTCAGTCACAGGGCTATGGCTACACCTTC | CASSFQSQGYGYTF
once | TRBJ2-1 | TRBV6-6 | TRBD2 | TGTGCCAGCAGTTCGCGGGGGGGGGTAGGGAATGAGCAGTTCTTC | CASSSRGGVGNEQFF
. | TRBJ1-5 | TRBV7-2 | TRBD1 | TGTGCCAGCAGCTTGGGACAGCCCGCAAATCAGCCCCAGCATTTT | CASSLGQPANQPQHF
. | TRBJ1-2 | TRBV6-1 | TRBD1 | TGTGCCAGCAGTGGACAGGGTTGGGACTATGGCTACACCTTC | CASSGQGWDYGYTF
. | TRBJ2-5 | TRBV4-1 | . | TGCGCCAGCAGCCCGTATCCGGGCGGGGTGGAGACCCAGTACTTC | CASSPYPGGVETQYF
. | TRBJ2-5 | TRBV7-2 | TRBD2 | TGTGCCAGCAGCTTACTAGCGGCCGAGACCCAGTACTTC | CASSLLAAETQYF
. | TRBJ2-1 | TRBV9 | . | TGTGCCAGCAGCGTACTTGCCTACAATGAGCAGTTCTTC | CASSVLAYNEQFF
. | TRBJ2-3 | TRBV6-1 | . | TGTGCCAGCAGTGAAGCTAGCGGACCTTCGAATACGCAGTATTTT | CASSEASGPSNTQYF
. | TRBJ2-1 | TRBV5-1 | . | TGCGCCAGCAGCCCCTCTTTAGGGGGGGCCGGCAATGAGCAGTTCTTC | CASSPSLGGAGNEQFF
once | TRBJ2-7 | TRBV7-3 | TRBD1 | TGTGCCAGCAGCCGGGACAGGTTCTCCTACGAGCAGTACTTC | CASSRDRFSYEQYF
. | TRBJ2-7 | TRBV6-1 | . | TGTGCCAGCAGTACCATATCCGGGGTCGACTCCGAGCAGTACTTC | CASSTISGVDSEQYF
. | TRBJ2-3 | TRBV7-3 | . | TGTGCCAGCAGCGTCCAAGGGGCAGATACGCAGTATTTT | CASSVQGADTQYF
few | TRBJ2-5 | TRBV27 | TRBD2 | TGTGCCAGCAGTATCCGACTAGCGGGGGCGCAGGAGACCCAGTACTTC | CASSIRLAGAQETQYF
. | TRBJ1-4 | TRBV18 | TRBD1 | TGTGCCAGCTCACAGGGACAGGGGAGTGAAAAACTGTTTTTT | CASSQGQGSEKLFF
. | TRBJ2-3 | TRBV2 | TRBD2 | TGTGCCAGCAGTGAAGGTTTCGGGGGGGCCAAAGATACGCAGTATTTT | CASSEGFGGAKDTQYF
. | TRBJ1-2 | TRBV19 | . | TGTGCCAGTAGTTTCTCTAACTATGGCTACACCTTC | CASSFSNYGYTF
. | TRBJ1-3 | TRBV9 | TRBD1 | TGTGCCAGCAGCCCGGGACAGGGCGGAAACACCATATATTTT | CASSPGQGGNTIYF
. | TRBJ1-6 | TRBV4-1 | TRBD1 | TGCGCCAGCAGCCAAGATGGGGGGACAGGGAGTTCACCCCTCCACTTT | CASSQDGGTGSSPLHF
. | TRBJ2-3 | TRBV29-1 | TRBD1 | TGCAGCGTCCAGACAGGGGGCAAGGATACGCAGTATTTT | CSVQTGGKDTQYF
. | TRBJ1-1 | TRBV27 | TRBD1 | TGTGCCAGCAGTCTCCAGGGGGTCACTGAAGCTTTCTTT | CASSLQGVTEAFF